The clone carrying this T cell receptor (beta chain) was counted many times. Its antigen remains unidentified. 10 ml of fresh peripheral blood supplied the PBMCs. There were TCR beta CDR3 regions amplified from RNA transcripts. The HTBI primer set drove a first-round RT-PCR of the TCR CDR3. TCRdb fed the multiplex PCR reads into MiXCR, producing one record per CDR3 protein. The table has about 400,000 distinct CDR3 sequences, roughly 15% seen once. The entry originates in a study of T cells in Graves' hyperthyroidism and ophthalmopathy. Broader study findings: A 13 V-J signature model discriminated ophthalmopathy versus stable hyperthyroidism.

Germline-derived CDR1 and CDR2 are GTSNPN and SVGIG (reference sequence). The V gene lost 0 bases and the J gene lost 1 base, with 4 bases spanning the gap. The CDR3 has 13 residues. Sequencing input: blood. The chain recombines TRBV30 with TRBJ1-5; no clear D. This sequence was found in a young woman with Graves' ophthalmopathy. CDR3 DNA sequence: TGTGCCTGGAGTGTTGACAGCAATCAGCCCCAGCATTTT. Its translation: CAWSVDSNQPQHF.